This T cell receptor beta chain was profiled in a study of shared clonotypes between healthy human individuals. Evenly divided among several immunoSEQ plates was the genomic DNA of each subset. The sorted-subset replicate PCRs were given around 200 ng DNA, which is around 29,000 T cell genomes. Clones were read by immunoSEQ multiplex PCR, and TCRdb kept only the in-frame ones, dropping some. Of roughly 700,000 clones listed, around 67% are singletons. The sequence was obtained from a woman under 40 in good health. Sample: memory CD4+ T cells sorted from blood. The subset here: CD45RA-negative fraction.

The CDR3 nucleotides read TGTGCCAGCAGTGTAGCCCGAATGAACACCGGGGAGCTGTTTTTT. Amino acid sequence: CASSVARMNTGELFF. This chain uses TRBV2 with TRBJ2-2; D uncertain. The CDR3 sequence is 15 residues long. The germline V gene has CDR1 SNHLY and CDR2 FYNNEI. Trimming took 4 bases from V and 1 from J, leaving 10 bases between them. The full variable domain, its missing parts supplied by reference TRBV2 and TRBJ2-2, is EPEVTQTPSHQVTQMGQEVILRCVPISNHLYFYWYRQILGQKVEFLVSFYNNEISEKSEIFDDQFSVERPDGSNFTLKIRSTKLEDSAMYFCASSVARMNTGELFFGEGSRLTVL.